The 21 T cell receptor beta chains below come from one sample, sequenced in a study of cytomegalovirus exposure and HLA in healthy donors. PCR involved 60 Vbeta and 13 Jbeta primers. Sequencing used immunoSEQ multiplex PCR; TCRdb keeps in-frame clones, though not all of them. The sample carries 85,000 to 130,000 clones, around 72% recorded once. The source material was PBMCs. The origin of the receptors is a male donor in good health and CMV-seropositive.

CDR3 nucleotides: TGTGCCAGTAGCCCGACTAGCGGGGTAGACTACGAGCAGTACTTC. This translates into CASSPTSGVDYEQYF. V is TRBV19 and J is TRBJ2-7; 11 bases line up with TRBD2. This CDR3 comprises 15 residues. Germline assignment: CDR1 LNHDA and CDR2 SQIVND (reference sequence). The trim removed 6 bases at V and 3 bases at J, leaving 7 bases unmatched.

A word on this clone: A read error may produce the germline difference seen at one junction end. The chain has TRBV4-1 and TRBJ1-1, with TRBD1 matching over 8 bases. The V gene's germline CDR1 is MGHRA and CDR2 YSYEKL. The CDR3 is 13 amino acids. In DNA form, the CDR3 reads TGCGCCAGCAGCCAGGATAACAGGGGGTCGAACAGGTTC. Residues: CASSQDNRGSNRF.

The CDR3 nucleotides are TGCGCCAGCAGCCAAGAGGGGGGGAGGGTTACTAACTATGGCTACACCTTC. This sequence encodes CASSQEGGRVTNYGYTF. The gene calls are TRBV4-3 and TRBJ1-2; tentative D call: TRBD1 (5 bases). The CDR3 is 17 residues long. Germline V CDR1 and CDR2: LGHNA, YSLEER. V shed 0 bases and J shed 0 bases, with 14 bases lying between them.

The chain combines TRBV6-6 with TRBJ1-2, with D possibly being TRBD1 (6 bases). The CDR3 is 13 residues long. Germline loops: CDR1 MNHNY, CDR2 SVGAGI (reference sequence). Trimming removed 10 bases at V and 5 bases at J, with 17 bases between. The chain's CDR3 is CAILGQSVYGYTF. In nucleotides, the CDR3 is TGTGCCATCTTAGGACAGTCCGTTTATGGCTACACCTTC.

This clone was counted a few times. The chain joins TRBV11-3 to TRBJ2-2; possible D gene TRBD1, 6 bases. The CDR3 runs 15 residues. Trimming removed 5 bases from V and 1 base from J, with 11 bases in between. Germline V lookup: CDR1 SGHNT, CDR2 YENEEA. The CDR3 bases are TGTGCCAGCAGCCTCGACAGGTTGAACACCGGGGAGCTGTTTTTT. It specifies CASSLDRLNTGELFF.

The rearrangement joins TRBV11-3 to TRBJ1-6, with TRBD1 as a possible D gene (5 bases). Trimming removed 5 bases at V and 7 bases at J, with 12 bases between. CDR1 SGHNT and CDR2 YENEEA come from the germline V gene. The CDR3 contains 14 residues. The CDR3 bases are TGTGCCAGCAGCCCCCGGGGGGGGAATTCACCCCTCCACTTT. This codes for CASSPRGGNSPLHF.

This clone was counted only a few times. The V and J genes are TRBV6-6 and TRBJ1-5; D is ambiguous. The CDR3 totals 15 residues. Germline-derived CDR1 and CDR2 are MNHNY and SVGAGI (reference sequence). The V end was cut by 6 bases, the J end by 6 bases, with 18 bases between. This chain's CDR3 is CASSITRREAQPQHF. The DNA of the CDR3 is TGTGCCAGCAGCATTACGAGGAGGGAAGCTCAGCCCCAGCATTTT.

V gene TRBV9 combines with J gene TRBJ2-3; TRBD1 matches at 8 bases. Germline CDR1 is SGDLS and CDR2 is YYNGEE. The CDR3 totals 15 residues. Trimming at V came to 1 base and at J to 5 bases, leaving 6 bases not matched to a gene. CDR3 sequence: CASSVIAQGVDTQYF. CDR3 coding DNA: TGTGCCAGCAGCGTAATCGCACAGGGGGTAGATACGCAGTATTTT.

V usage is TRBV25-1 and J usage is TRBJ2-5, with 9 bases lining up with TRBD1. The CDR3 totals 18 residues. Trimming cost V 2 bases and J 1 base; bases outside gene matches: 11. Germline CDR1 MGHDK, CDR2 SYGVNS. This chain's CDR3 is CASSEGGTGYRVQETQYF. The CDR3 DNA sequence: TGTGCCAGCAGTGAAGGGGGGACAGGGTATAGGGTCCAAGAGACCCAGTACTTC.

The chain employs TRBV9 and TRBJ2-2, with D perhaps matching TRBD2 (5 bases). CDR1 and CDR2 (germline): SGDLS, YYNGEE. V lost 3 bases and J 1 base, leaving 13 bases between the germline ends. The CDR3 is 16 amino acids. The CDR3, as DNA: TGTGCCAGCAGCGAGCCCCGAGGGTTGAACACCGGGGAGCTGTTTTTT. This encodes CASSEPRGLNTGELFF.

The chain recombines TRBV7-2 with TRBJ2-1; D call uncertain. Trimming shortened V by 3 bases and J by 8 bases, and 5 bases separated the two germline ends. This CDR3 comprises 11 residues. Per the germline V gene, CDR1 is SGHTA and CDR2 is FQGNSA. This chain's CDR3 is CASSFRDEQFF. The CDR3 DNA reads as TGTGCCAGCAGCTTCCGGGATGAGCAGTTCTTC.

Relative to its sample, this clone is medium-sized. This sample also contains other DNA sequences that code for the same CDR3. V and J are TRBV19 and TRBJ2-3, with D tentatively TRBD2 (5 bases). The CDR3 covers 10 residues. The ends were cut back, 8 bases at V and 5 bases at J, with 5 bases in the middle. Germline V CDR1 and CDR2: LNHDA, SQIVND (reference sequence). CDR3 in DNA: TGTGCCAGTGAGGGAGATACGCAGTATTTT. Translation: CASEGDTQYF.

V usage is TRBV7-2 and J usage is TRBJ2-5, with 11 bases fitting TRBD2. CDR1 is SGHTA, CDR2 FQGNSA, per germline. There are 15 residues in the CDR3. The ends lost 5 bases at V and 5 bases at J; junction bases unmatched: 7. In DNA, the CDR3 is TGTGCCAGCAGCCCTGTGTCTAGCGGGGGGGAGACCCAGTACTTC. It is translated as CASSPVSSGGETQYF.

V usage is TRBV11-3 and J usage is TRBJ1-2, with TRBD1 as a possible D gene (5 bases). V lost 5 bases and J 2 bases, leaving 12 bases between the germline ends. CDR1 SGHNT and CDR2 YENEEA come from the germline V gene. The CDR3 covers 14 residues. The DNA for the CDR3 is TGTGCCAGCAGCCCGCTGACAGAAAACTATGGCTACACCTTC. Its translation is CASSPLTENYGYTF.

This rearrangement joins TRBV19 to TRBJ1-5, with D possibly TRBD1 on 5 matching bases. Germline CDR1 LNHDA, CDR2 SQIVND (reference sequence). This CDR3 contains 14 residues. V shed 5 bases and J shed 4 bases, with 12 bases lying between them. The CDR3 spells CASSVGGENQPQHF. For the CDR3, the DNA is TGTGCCAGTAGTGTCGGGGGTGAGAATCAGCCCCAGCATTTT.

V gene TRBV19 combines with J gene TRBJ2-7; the match to TRBD1 covers 7 bases. CDR3 length: 13 residues. With V trimmed by 4 bases and J by 4 bases, 4 bases remained unmatched. Per the germline V gene, CDR1 is LNHDA and CDR2 is SQIVND (reference sequence). The CDR3 bases are TGTGCCAGTAGTACCGACAGGGAGTACGAGCAGTACTTC. Translation gives CASSTDREYEQYF.

Notes on this clone: The same CDR3 can be traced to other DNA sequences in this sample. The V gene is TRBV5-1, the J gene TRBJ2-3; 10 nucleotides line up with TRBD2. V lost 2 bases and J lost 0; bases outside the gene matches: 3. CDR1 is SGHRS and CDR2 is YFSETQ in the germline V gene. The CDR3 sequence is 16 residues long. DNA of the CDR3: TGCGCCAGCAGCTTAGGACTAGCGGTTAGCACAGATACGCAGTATTTT. Encoded protein: CASSLGLAVSTDTQYF. The full variable domain, its missing parts supplied by reference TRBV5-1 and TRBJ2-3, is KAGVTQTPRYLIKTRGQQVTLSCSPISGHRSVSWYQQTPGQGLQFLFEYFSETQRNKGNFPGRFSGRQFSNSRSEMNVSTLELGDSALYLCASSLGLAVSTDTQYFGPGTRLTVL.

The genes are TRBV5-1 and TRBJ2-3; D possibly corresponds to TRBD2 (6 bases). The V end lost 2 bases, the J end lost 5 bases, and 9 bases lay between the germline ends. CDR1 and CDR2 (germline): SGHRS, YFSETQ. The CDR3 covers 13 residues. In nucleotides, the CDR3 is TGCGCCAGCAGCTTAGGCGGGGAAGATACGCAGTATTTT. As protein: CASSLGGEDTQYF.

The V gene is TRBV29-1, the J gene TRBJ1-3; D is ambiguous. The CDR3 is 11 residues long. Germline V gives CDR1 SQVTM, CDR2 ANQGSEA. In nucleotides, the CDR3 is TGCAGTTACTCGGGGGGAAACACCATATATTTT. Its protein is CSYSGGNTIYF.

This chain uses TRBV7-2 with TRBJ1-1, with a weak D call TRBD1 (5 bases). Trimming cost V 6 bases and J 1 base, with 12 bases left between them. Per germline, CDR1 SGHTA and CDR2 FQGNSA. This CDR3 contains 14 residues. The CDR3 coding sequence is TGTGCCAGCAGAAGGGGTGAGAGGAACACTGAAGCTTTCTTT. Its protein is CASRRGERNTEAFF.

This chain uses TRBV9 with TRBJ1-5; D is uncertain. Germline V gene data show CDR1 as SGDLS and CDR2 as YYNGEE. V was clipped by 4 bases and J by 2 bases, with 16 bases between them. This CDR3 comprises 16 residues. The CDR3 region has the DNA TGTGCCAGCAGCCGAGACTCGTCGGTTGGCAATCAGCCCCAGCATTTT. Translating gives CASSRDSSVGNQPQHF.